A single sample is the source of the 4 T cell receptor beta chains below, sequenced in a study of STAT5B mutations in CD4+ large granular lymphocyte leukemia. The method was immunoSEQ multiplex PCR; TCRdb's version includes in-frame clones alone and lacks a portion of them. The sample holds under 50,000 clones; around 81% are singletons and the top ten take less than 0.4%. Sequencing input: CD4+ T cells from blood buffy coats. The receptors derive from a human donor in good health.

This rearrangement joins TRBV29-1 to TRBJ1-1, with unresolved D. CDR1 SQVTM and CDR2 ANQGSEA come from the germline V gene. The CDR3 is made up of 13 amino acids. The germline V and J ends were trimmed by 3 bases and 5 bases, with 13 bases remaining between them. The CDR3 is CSVDGEGWTEAFF. As DNA, the CDR3 is TGCAGCGTTGATGGGGAGGGATGGACTGAAGCTTTCTTT.

The chain has TRBV5-6 and TRBJ2-7; D not resolved. The V and J ends lost 2 bases and 5 bases respectively, with 17 bases between them. The germline gives CDR1 SGHDT, CDR2 YYEEEE. The CDR3 length is 15 residues. The CDR3 spells CASSFLVTKAHEQYF. The CDR3 region has the DNA TGTGCCAGCAGCTTTCTCGTGACAAAGGCTCACGAGCAGTACTTC.

The rearrangement joins TRBV30 to TRBJ2-5; 10 positions agree with TRBD2. The last part of the DNA fits TRBJ2-7 better; the J call may be wrong. CDR1 and CDR2 from the germline V gene are GTSNPN and SVGIG (reference sequence). The CDR3 sequence is 14 residues long. CDR3 sequence: CAWSPSGGSYEQYF. In DNA, the CDR3 is TGTGCCTGGAGTCCTAGCGGGGGATCCTACGAGCAGTACTTC.

In this sample, this clone turned up once. The rearrangement joins TRBV11-3 to TRBJ2-3; 7 bases agree with TRBD2. The CDR3 has 18 residues. Germline assignment: CDR1 SGHNT and CDR2 YENEEA. With V trimmed by 1 base and J by 6 bases, 16 bases remained unmatched. The CDR3 DNA reads as TGTGCCAGCAGCTTAGCTTTATGGGGGAGGGCATATGGTGATACGCAGTATTTT. It is translated as CASSLALWGRAYGDTQYF.